These T cell receptor beta chains were read from a single sample in a study of blood T cell repertoires in COVID-19. The protocol was immunoSEQ multiplex PCR, while the TCRdb copy is restricted to in-frame clones and leaves out a portion. The sample lists 27,000 or so clones; around 88% were seen once. The sequenced sample was peripheral blood. The receptors were sampled from a human donor in a cohort sampled during active COVID-19. Both conserved end residues are part of each CDR3. Fields, in order: J gene, D gene, V gene, clone size, CDR3 DNA, CDR3 protein. A D gene is named only where the DNA matches it firmly. Part of the rows lack a size; the others show once, few, many or a class for expanded clones.

j_call: TRBJ2-7
d_call: -
v_call: TRBV27
clone_size: -
cdr3_nt: TGTGCCAGCAGTTTCTTAAATCCAACCGGGGGTGCCTACGAGCAGTACTTC
cdr3_aa: CASSFLNPTGGAYEQYF

j_call: TRBJ1-2
d_call: TRBD1
v_call: TRBV3-1/TRBV3-2
clone_size: once
cdr3_nt: TGTGCCAGCAGCCATGGGACAGGGAGGTACTATGGCTACACCTTC
cdr3_aa: CASSHGTGRYYGYTF

j_call: TRBJ2-3
d_call: -
v_call: TRBV19
clone_size: -
cdr3_nt: TGTGCCAGTGTCAAGGCAGGGGCTAGCACAGATACGCAGTATTTT
cdr3_aa: CASVKAGASTDTQYF

j_call: TRBJ1-3
d_call: -
v_call: TRBV7-9
clone_size: -
cdr3_nt: TGTGCCAGCAGCTACCCAGGAAGACAGGGAAACACCATATATTTT
cdr3_aa: CASSYPGRQGNTIYF

j_call: TRBJ1-6
d_call: -
v_call: TRBV9
clone_size: once
cdr3_nt: TGTGCCAGCAGCGTAGCGGCGGGGGGGGCAAGGGGGAATTCACCCCTCCACTTT
cdr3_aa: CASSVAAGGARGNSPLHF

j_call: TRBJ1-5
d_call: -
v_call: TRBV2
clone_size: -
cdr3_nt: TGTGCCAGCAGGGACCCGAGACAGTACAATCAGCCCCAGCATTTT
cdr3_aa: CASRDPRQYNQPQHF

j_call: TRBJ1-6
d_call: -
v_call: TRBV7-6
clone_size: -
cdr3_nt: TGTGCCAGCAGCTTAGGGGCCCCAGGGGATTCACCCCTCCACTTT
cdr3_aa: CASSLGAPGDSPLHF

j_call: TRBJ1-1
d_call: TRBD1
v_call: TRBV29-1
clone_size: -
cdr3_nt: TGCAGCGTGCGTACACAGGGGGCAAGCACTGAAGCTTTCTTT
cdr3_aa: CSVRTQGASTEAFF

j_call: TRBJ2-2
d_call: -
v_call: TRBV29-1
clone_size: -
cdr3_nt: TGCAGCGTTGGAAGGGGCCCGAACACCGGGGAGCTGTTTTTT
cdr3_aa: CSVGRGPNTGELFF

j_call: TRBJ2-7
d_call: TRBD1
v_call: TRBV13
clone_size: -
cdr3_nt: TGTGCCAGCAGCTCCGGGACAGGGTCCTACGAGCAGTACTTC
cdr3_aa: CASSSGTGSYEQYF

j_call: TRBJ2-1
d_call: -
v_call: TRBV2
clone_size: -
cdr3_nt: TGTGCCAGCAGTGAAAGGAGGGTGCCGTTCTTC
cdr3_aa: CASSERRVPFF

j_call: TRBJ1-1
d_call: TRBD1
v_call: TRBV5-1
clone_size: once
cdr3_nt: TGCGCCAGCAGCCCACTACAGGGGGAGGACACTGAAGCTTTCTTT
cdr3_aa: CASSPLQGEDTEAFF

j_call: TRBJ2-7
d_call: -
v_call: TRBV3-1/TRBV3-2
clone_size: -
cdr3_nt: TGTGCCAGCAGCCGGGCACAGGGATCCTACGAGCAGTACTTC
cdr3_aa: CASSRAQGSYEQYF

j_call: TRBJ1-6
d_call: -
v_call: TRBV19
clone_size: -
cdr3_nt: TGTGCCAGTAGTCAGAATAATTCACCCCTCCACTTT
cdr3_aa: CASSQNNSPLHF

j_call: TRBJ2-2
d_call: -
v_call: TRBV7-8
clone_size: -
cdr3_nt: TGTGCCAGCAGAGAAGAGCGGAAGAACACCGGGGAGCTGTTTTTT
cdr3_aa: CASREERKNTGELFF

j_call: TRBJ2-1
d_call: TRBD2
v_call: TRBV2
clone_size: -
cdr3_nt: TGTGCCAGCAGACCGACTAGCGGGGTTAGGAATGAGCAGTTCTTC
cdr3_aa: CASRPTSGVRNEQFF

j_call: TRBJ2-7
d_call: TRBD2
v_call: TRBV6-4
clone_size: -
cdr3_nt: TGTGCCAGCAGTGACTGTGGTAGCGGGGCCCTTCGGAGCTCCTACGAGCAGTACTTC
cdr3_aa: CASSDCGSGALRSSYEQYF

j_call: TRBJ2-5
d_call: -
v_call: TRBV6-6
clone_size: -
cdr3_nt: TGTGCCAGCGGCGACCAAGGGCCCACAGGGCAAGAGACCCAGTACTTC
cdr3_aa: CASGDQGPTGQETQYF

j_call: TRBJ1-1
d_call: TRBD1
v_call: TRBV29-1
clone_size: once
cdr3_nt: TGCAGCGTTGTCCCGGGCAGGGGGAGAATGAACACTGAAGCTTTCTTT
cdr3_aa: CSVVPGRGRMNTEAFF

j_call: TRBJ1-5
d_call: -
v_call: TRBV20-1
clone_size: -
cdr3_nt: TGCAGTGCTAGTACGGGAAACGGCCGCAATCAGCCCCAGCATTTT
cdr3_aa: CSASTGNGRNQPQHF

j_call: TRBJ2-1
d_call: TRBD2
v_call: TRBV4-1
clone_size: -
cdr3_nt: TGCGCCAGCAGCCAATCTAGCGGGGGGGTCGATGAGCAGTTCTTC
cdr3_aa: CASSQSSGGVDEQFF

j_call: TRBJ2-7
d_call: TRBD2
v_call: TRBV12-5
clone_size: -
cdr3_nt: TGTGCTAGTGGTTTGACTAGCGGGGGATATTACTACGAGCAGTACTTC
cdr3_aa: CASGLTSGGYYYEQYF

j_call: TRBJ2-1
d_call: TRBD2
v_call: TRBV11-2
clone_size: -
cdr3_nt: TGTGCCAGCAACCTAGCGGGGGGCTACAATGAGCAGTTCTTC
cdr3_aa: CASNLAGGYNEQFF

j_call: TRBJ2-1
d_call: TRBD2
v_call: TRBV29-1
clone_size: once
cdr3_nt: TGCAGCGCTGGGACTAGCGGCTACAATGAGCAGTTCTTC
cdr3_aa: CSAGTSGYNEQFF

j_call: TRBJ1-1
d_call: TRBD1
v_call: TRBV5-5
clone_size: -
cdr3_nt: TGTGCCAGCAGCTTGTTCGGGACAGGGGGCTCAGAGACTGAAGCTTTCTTT
cdr3_aa: CASSLFGTGGSETEAFF

j_call: TRBJ2-1
d_call: TRBD2
v_call: TRBV7-3
clone_size: -
cdr3_nt: TGTGCCAGCAGCCATCCGCCCCGCGGACTAGCAAACAATGAGCAGTTCTTC
cdr3_aa: CASSHPPRGLANNEQFF